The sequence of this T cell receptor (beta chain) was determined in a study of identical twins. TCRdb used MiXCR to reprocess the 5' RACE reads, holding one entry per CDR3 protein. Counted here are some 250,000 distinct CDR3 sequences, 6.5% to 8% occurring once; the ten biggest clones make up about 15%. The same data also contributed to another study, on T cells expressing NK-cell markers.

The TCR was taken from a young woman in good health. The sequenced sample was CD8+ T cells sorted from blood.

The CDR3: CASSFISNGYTF. The CDR3, as DNA: TGTGCCAGCAGCTTTATTTCAAATGGCTACACCTTC. This chain connects TRBV7-9 to TRBJ1-2; D unresolved. The CDR3 extends over 12 amino acids. V lost 3 bases and J 6 bases, leaving 8 bases between the germline ends. Germline lookup yields CDR1 SEHNR and CDR2 FQNEAQ (reference sequence).